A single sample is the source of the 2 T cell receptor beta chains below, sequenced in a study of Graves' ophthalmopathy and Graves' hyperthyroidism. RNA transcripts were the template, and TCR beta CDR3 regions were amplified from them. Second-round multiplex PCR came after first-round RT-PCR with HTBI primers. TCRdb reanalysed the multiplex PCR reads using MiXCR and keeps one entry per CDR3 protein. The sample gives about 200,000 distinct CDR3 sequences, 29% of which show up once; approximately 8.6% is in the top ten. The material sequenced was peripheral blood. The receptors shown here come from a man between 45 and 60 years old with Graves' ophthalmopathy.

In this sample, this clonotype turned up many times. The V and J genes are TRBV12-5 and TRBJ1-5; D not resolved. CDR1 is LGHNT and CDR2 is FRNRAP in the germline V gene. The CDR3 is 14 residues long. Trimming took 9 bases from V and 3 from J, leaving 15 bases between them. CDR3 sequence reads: CARIFRVFNQPQHF. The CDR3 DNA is TGTGCTAGAATTTTTCGGGTGTTCAATCAGCCCCAGCATTTT.

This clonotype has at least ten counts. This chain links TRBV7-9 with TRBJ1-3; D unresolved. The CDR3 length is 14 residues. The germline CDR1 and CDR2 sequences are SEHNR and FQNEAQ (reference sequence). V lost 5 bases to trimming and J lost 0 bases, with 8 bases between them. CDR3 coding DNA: TGTGCCAGCAGCGCGATCCTCTCTGGAAACACCATATATTTT. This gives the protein CASSAILSGNTIYF.